The clone carrying this TCR beta chain occurred many times. The sample is drawn from a study of early T cells in non-severe SARS-CoV-2 infection. Each CDR3 protein gets one entry after TCRdb re-called the 5' RACE reads with MiXCR. The data contain more than 55,000 distinct CDR3 sequences, around 12% of them singletons. Germline CDR1 and CDR2: LNHDA and SQIVND (reference sequence). Trimming took off 5 bases at V and 10 bases at J, with 10 bases between the two ends. CDR3 length equals 11 residues. The source is an adult who was a healthcare worker with PCR-confirmed SARS-CoV-2 infection or an uninfected control (not recorded which). Material: whole blood. V gene TRBV19 combines with J gene TRBJ2-3, with a tentative D call TRBD2 (6 bases). The CDR3 loop is CASSLGEAQYF. CDR3 DNA sequence: TGTGCCAGTAGTTTAGGGGAGGCGCAGTATTTT. Using reference TRBV19 and TRBJ2-3 for the parts outside the CDR3, the full variable domain is DGGITQSPKYLFRKEGQNVTLSCEQNLNHDAMYWYRQDPGQGLRLIYYSQIVNDFQKGDIAEGYSVSREKKESFPLTVTSAQKNPTAFYLCASSLGEAQYFGPGTRLTVL.